This T cell receptor beta chain was documented in a study of HIV-infected patients and healthy controls. The repertoire came from unfractionated whole blood and reflected all unsorted peripheral T cells. Reverse transcription used about 500 ng RNA and constant-region primers for alpha and beta. Alpha and beta chain libraries were made separately by chain-specific third strand synthesis with multiplexing indices. All rearrangements within a chain used one primer pair; cDNA molecules carried barcodes. Each CDR3 protein gets one entry after TCRdb re-called the 5' RACE reads with MiXCR. The repertoire holds about 16,000 distinct CDR3 sequences, with 9.4% as singletons. By share, this clonotype ranks as medium-sized (0.01 to 0.1%). Its antigen is currently unknown. The germline V gene encodes CDR1 KGHSH and CDR2 LQKENI. The CDR3 has 13 amino acids. The V end lost 6 bases, the J end lost 4 bases, and 12 bases lay between the germline ends.

General observations from the study: Study cohorts differed slightly in age and sex, but this did not explain diversity differences. HIV+ repertoires were severely depleted of MAIT alpha-chain CDR3s, unlike healthy controls.

The sequenced sample consisted of blood. This receptor was obtained from an adult in good health. The rearrangement uses TRBV18 and TRBJ1-2; D is ambiguous. CDR3 loop: CASSPDGTYGYTF. The CDR3 DNA follows: TGTGCCAGCTCTCCGGACGGTACCTATGGCTACACCTTC. The complete variable domain, with remaining parts taken from reference TRBV18 and TRBJ1-2, reads NAGVMQNPRHLVRRRGQEARLRCSPMKGHSHVYWYRQLPEEGLKFMVYLQKENIIDESGMPKERFSAEFPKEGPSILRIQQVVRGDSAAYFCASSPDGTYGYTFGSGTRLTVV.